Given below is one T cell receptor beta chain in context. The antigen remains undetermined. The protocol was immunoSEQ multiplex PCR, while the TCRdb copy is restricted to in-frame clones and leaves out a portion. The sample gives roughly 130,000 clones, about nine tenths of which show up once; over 1.2% is in the top ten. Germline lookup yields CDR1 LGHDT and CDR2 YNNKEL (reference sequence). The junction had 5 bases not matched to a gene; V was cut back by 3 bases and J by 8 bases. There are 14 residues in the CDR3. The data were obtained in a study of T cell responses to AZD1222 COVID-19 vaccine. Regarding the study as a whole: Receipt of two AZD1222 doses was followed by a rise in Spike-specific TCR breadth and depth. Unmutated regions of variants are reportedly targeted by nearly half of spike-specific TCRs. White British people made up most donors, females outnumbered males, and clonal diversity was possibly underestimated. At 160-218 and 743-854, vaccine-associated CD4 TCRs were dominant, and they spanned spike.

The V call is TRBV3-1 (or the pseudogene TRBV3-2), the J call TRBJ1-2; 11 bases align to TRBD1. This receptor was taken from an adult in good health. Sequenced here: peripheral blood, sampled on day 0 of AZD1222 vaccination. The CDR3 reads CASSQRTGGVGYTF. In DNA, the CDR3 is TGTGCCAGCAGCCAGCGGACAGGGGGCGTGGGCTACACCTTC.